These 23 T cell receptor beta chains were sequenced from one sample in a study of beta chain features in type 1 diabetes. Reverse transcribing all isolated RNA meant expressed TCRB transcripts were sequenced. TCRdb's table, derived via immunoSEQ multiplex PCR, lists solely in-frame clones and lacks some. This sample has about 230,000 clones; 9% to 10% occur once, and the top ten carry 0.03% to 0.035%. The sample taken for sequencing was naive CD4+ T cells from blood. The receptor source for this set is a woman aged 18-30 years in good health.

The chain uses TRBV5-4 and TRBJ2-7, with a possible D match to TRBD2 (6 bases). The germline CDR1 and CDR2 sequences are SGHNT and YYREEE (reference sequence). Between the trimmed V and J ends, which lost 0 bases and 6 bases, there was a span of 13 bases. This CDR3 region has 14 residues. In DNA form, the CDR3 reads TGTGCCAGCAGCTTGGTCGGACTACCACCCGAGCAGTACTTC. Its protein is CASSLVGLPPEQYF.

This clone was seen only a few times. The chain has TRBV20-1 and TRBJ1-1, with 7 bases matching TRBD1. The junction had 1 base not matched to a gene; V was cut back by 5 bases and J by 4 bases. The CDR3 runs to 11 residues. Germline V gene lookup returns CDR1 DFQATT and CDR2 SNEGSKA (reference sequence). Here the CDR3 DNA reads TGCAGTGCTCCAGGGGGCACTGAAGCTTTCTTT. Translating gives CSAPGGTEAFF.

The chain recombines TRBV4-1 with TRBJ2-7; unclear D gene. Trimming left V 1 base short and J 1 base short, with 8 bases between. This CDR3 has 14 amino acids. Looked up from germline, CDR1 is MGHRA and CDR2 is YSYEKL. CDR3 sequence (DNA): TGCGCCAGCAGCCAAGCTAGTTTTTCCTACGAGCAGTACTTC. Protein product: CASSQASFSYEQYF.

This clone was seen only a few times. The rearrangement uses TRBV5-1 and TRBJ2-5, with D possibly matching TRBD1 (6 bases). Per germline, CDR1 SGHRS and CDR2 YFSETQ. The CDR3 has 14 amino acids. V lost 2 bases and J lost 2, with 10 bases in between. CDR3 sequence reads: CASSFLDSQETQYF. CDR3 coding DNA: TGCGCCAGCAGCTTCCTGGACAGTCAAGAGACCCAGTACTTC.

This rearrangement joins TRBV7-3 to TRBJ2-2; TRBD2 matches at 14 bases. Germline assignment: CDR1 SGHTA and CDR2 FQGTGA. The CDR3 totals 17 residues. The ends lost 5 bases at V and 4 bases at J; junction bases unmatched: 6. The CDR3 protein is CASSPGLAGAGTGELFF. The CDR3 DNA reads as TGTGCCAGCAGCCCGGGACTAGCGGGGGCCGGCACCGGGGAGCTGTTTTTT.

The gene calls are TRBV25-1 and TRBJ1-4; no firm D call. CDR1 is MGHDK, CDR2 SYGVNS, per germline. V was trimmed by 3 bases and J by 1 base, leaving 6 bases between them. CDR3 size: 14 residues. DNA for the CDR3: TGTGCCAGCAGTGACAGATTAACTAATGAAAAACTGTTTTTT. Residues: CASSDRLTNEKLFF. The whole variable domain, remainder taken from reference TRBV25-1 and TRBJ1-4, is EADIYQTPRYLVIGTGKKITLECSQTMGHDKMYWYQQDPGMELHLIHYSYGVNSTEKGDLSSESTVSRIRTEHFPLTLESARPSHTSQYLCASSDRLTNEKLFFGSGTQLSVL.

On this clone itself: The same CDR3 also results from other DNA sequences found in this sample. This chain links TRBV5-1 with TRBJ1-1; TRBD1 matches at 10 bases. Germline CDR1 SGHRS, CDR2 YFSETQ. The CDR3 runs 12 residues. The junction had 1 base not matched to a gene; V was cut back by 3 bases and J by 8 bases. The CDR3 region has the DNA TGCGCCAGCAGCTGGGGACAGGGGGAAGCTTTCTTT. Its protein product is CASSWGQGEAFF.

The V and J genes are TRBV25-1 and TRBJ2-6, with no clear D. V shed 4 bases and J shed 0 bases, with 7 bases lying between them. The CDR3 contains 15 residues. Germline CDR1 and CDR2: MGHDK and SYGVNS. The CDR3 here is CASSARLSGANVLTF. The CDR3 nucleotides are TGTGCCAGCAGTGCCAGACTCTCTGGGGCCAACGTCCTGACTTTC.

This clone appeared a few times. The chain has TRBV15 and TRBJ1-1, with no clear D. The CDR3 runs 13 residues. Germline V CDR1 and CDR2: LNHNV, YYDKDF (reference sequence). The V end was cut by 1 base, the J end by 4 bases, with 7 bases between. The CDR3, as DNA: TGTGCCACCAGCAGAGTTAGAGGCACTGAAGCTTTCTTT. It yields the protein CATSRVRGTEAFF.

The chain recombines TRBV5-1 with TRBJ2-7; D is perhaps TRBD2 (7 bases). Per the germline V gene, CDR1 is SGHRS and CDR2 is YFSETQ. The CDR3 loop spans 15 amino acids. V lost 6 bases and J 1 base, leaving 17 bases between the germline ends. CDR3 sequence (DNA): TGCGCCAGCACTCCCGGCGGGGGCAAATCCTACGAGCAGTACTTC. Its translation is CASTPGGGKSYEQYF.

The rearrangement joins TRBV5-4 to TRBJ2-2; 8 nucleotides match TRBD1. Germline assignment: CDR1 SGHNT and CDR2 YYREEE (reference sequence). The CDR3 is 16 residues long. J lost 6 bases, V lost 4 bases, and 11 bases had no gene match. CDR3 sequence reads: CASSMMGRGLAGELFF. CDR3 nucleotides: TGTGCCAGCAGCATGATGGGCAGGGGGCTGGCCGGGGAGCTGTTTTTT.

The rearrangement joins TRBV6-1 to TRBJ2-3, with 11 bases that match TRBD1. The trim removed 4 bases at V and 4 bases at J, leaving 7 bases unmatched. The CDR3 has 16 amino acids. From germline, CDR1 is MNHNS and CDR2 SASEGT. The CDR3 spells CASSARTGGSPDTQYF. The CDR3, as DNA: TGTGCCAGCAGTGCTAGGACAGGGGGCAGCCCAGATACGCAGTATTTT.

The chain's CDR3 is CASSATRLVDNEQFF. The CDR3 bases are TGCGCCAGCAGTGCGACTAGGTTGGTCGACAATGAGCAGTTCTTC. This chain connects TRBV10-2 to TRBJ2-1, with a weak D call TRBD2 (6 bases). This CDR3 has 15 residues. V was trimmed by 4 bases and J by 5 bases, leaving 15 bases between them. Germline CDR1 is WSHSY and CDR2 is SAAADI.

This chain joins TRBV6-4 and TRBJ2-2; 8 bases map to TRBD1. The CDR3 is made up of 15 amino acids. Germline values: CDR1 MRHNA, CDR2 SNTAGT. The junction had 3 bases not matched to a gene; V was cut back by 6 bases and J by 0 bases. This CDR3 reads CASSWTGTNTGELFF. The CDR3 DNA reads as TGTGCCAGCAGCTGGACAGGGACGAACACCGGGGAGCTGTTTTTT.

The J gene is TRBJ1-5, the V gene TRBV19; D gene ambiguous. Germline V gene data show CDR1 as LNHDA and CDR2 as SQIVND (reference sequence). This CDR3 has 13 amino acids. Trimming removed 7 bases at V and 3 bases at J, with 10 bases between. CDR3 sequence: CASKNGVNQPQHF. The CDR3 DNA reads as TGTGCCAGTAAGAACGGAGTCAATCAGCCCCAGCATTTT.

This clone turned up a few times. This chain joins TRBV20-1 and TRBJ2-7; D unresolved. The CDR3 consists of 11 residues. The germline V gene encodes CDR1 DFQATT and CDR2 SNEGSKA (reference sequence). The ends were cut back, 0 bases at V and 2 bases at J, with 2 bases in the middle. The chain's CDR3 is CSARDTYEQYF. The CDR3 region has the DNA TGCAGTGCTAGAGATACCTACGAGCAGTACTTC.

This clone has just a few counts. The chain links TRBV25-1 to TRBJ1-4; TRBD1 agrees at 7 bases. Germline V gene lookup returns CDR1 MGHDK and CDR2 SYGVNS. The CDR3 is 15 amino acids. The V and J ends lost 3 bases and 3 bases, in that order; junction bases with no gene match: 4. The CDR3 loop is CASSELGQPNEKLFF. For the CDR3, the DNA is TGTGCCAGCAGTGAGTTGGGACAGCCTAATGAAAAACTGTTTTTT. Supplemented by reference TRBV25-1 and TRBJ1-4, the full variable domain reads EADIYQTPRYLVIGTGKKITLECSQTMGHDKMYWYQQDPGMELHLIHYSYGVNSTEKGDLSSESTVSRIRTEHFPLTLESARPSHTSQYLCASSELGQPNEKLFFGSGTQLSVL.

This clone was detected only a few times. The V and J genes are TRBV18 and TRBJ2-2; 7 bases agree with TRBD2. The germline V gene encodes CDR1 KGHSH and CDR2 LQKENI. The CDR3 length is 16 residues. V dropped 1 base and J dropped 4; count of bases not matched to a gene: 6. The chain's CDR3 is CASSPREGSGTGELFF. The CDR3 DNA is TGTGCCAGCTCACCACGGGAGGGTTCGGGCACCGGGGAGCTGTTTTTT. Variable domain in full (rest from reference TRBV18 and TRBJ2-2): NAGVMQNPRHLVRRRGQEARLRCSPMKGHSHVYWYRQLPEEGLKFMVYLQKENIIDESGMPKERFSAEFPKEGPSILRIQQVVRGDSAAYFCASSPREGSGTGELFFGEGSRLTVL.

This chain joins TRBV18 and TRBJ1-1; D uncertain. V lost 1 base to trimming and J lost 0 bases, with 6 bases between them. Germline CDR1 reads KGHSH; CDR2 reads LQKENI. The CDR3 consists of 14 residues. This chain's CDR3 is CASSPQSVNTEAFF. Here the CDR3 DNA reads TGTGCCAGCTCACCACAGTCGGTGAACACTGAAGCTTTCTTT.

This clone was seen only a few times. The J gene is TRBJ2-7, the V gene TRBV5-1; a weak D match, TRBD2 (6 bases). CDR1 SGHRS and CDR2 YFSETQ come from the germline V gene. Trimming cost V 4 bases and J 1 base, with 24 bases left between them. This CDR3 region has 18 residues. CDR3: CASSQPDGVQEGSYEQYF. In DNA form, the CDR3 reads TGCGCCAGCAGCCAACCCGATGGCGTACAGGAGGGATCCTACGAGCAGTACTTC.

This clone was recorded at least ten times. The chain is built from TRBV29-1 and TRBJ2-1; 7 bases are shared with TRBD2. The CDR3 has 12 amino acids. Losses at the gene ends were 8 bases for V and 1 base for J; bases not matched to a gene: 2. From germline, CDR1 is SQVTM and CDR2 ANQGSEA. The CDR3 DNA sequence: TGCAGCCTGCGGGAGTCCTACAATGAGCAGTTCTTC. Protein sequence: CSLRESYNEQFF.

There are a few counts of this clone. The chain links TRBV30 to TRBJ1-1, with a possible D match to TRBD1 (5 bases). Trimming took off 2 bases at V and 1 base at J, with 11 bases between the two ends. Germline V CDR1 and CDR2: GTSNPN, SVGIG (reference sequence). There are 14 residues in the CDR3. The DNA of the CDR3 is TGTGCCTGGAGTAAGGGGCGGGGGAACACTGAAGCTTTCTTT. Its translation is CAWSKGRGNTEAFF. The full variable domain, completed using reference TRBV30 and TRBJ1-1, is SQTIHQWPATLVQPVGSPLSLECTVEGTSNPNLYWYRQAAGRGLQLLFYSVGIGQISSEVPQNLSASRPQDRQFILSSKKLLLSDSGFYLCAWSKGRGNTEAFFGQGTRLTVV.

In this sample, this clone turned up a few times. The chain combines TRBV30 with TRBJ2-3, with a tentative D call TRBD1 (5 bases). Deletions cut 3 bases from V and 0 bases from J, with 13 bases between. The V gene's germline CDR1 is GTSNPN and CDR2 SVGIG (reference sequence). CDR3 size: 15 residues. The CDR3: CAWSTGTRSTDTQYF. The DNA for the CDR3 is TGTGCCTGGAGCACAGGAACTCGGAGCACAGATACGCAGTATTTT.